These T cell receptor beta chains were read from a single sample in a study of blood T cell repertoires in COVID-19. Only in-frame clones appear in the TCRdb table, and some are missing; sequencing was by immunoSEQ multiplex PCR. The table lists under 150,000 clones, around 85% of them singletons. Sequenced sample: PBMCs or T cells enriched from blood (not recorded which). These receptors were obtained from a woman aged 40 to 50 who had recovered from COVID-19. CDR3s include the opening cysteine and the closing phenylalanine or tryptophan. D genes are given only for firm matches.

>NA|TRBJ2-3|TRBV5-4
CASSLEHRGADTQYF
>TRBD2|TRBJ2-3|TRBV7-3
CASSPGLAASTDTQYF
>NA|TRBJ1-2|TRBV30
CAWSLGTNGYTF
>TRBD1|TRBJ2-1|TRBV19
CASSAGQGNEQFF
>TRBD1|TRBJ1-6|TRBV13
CASTLGTVNSPLHF
>NA|TRBJ1-5|TRBV12-3/TRBV12-4
CASSLQGNQPQHF
>TRBD2|TRBJ2-1|TRBV5-4
CASSSPSSGSSYNEQFF
>NA|TRBJ2-1|TRBV21-1
CASSKGESGLAGVLNEQFF
>NA|TRBJ2-7|TRBV20-1
CSATGLDEQYF
>NA|TRBJ2-3|TRBV6-5
CASGQYTDTQYF
>TRBD1|TRBJ1-4|TRBV4-2
CASSQGRQGKVEKLFF
>NA|TRBJ2-1|TRBV5-4
CASSFKQGRNNEQFF
>NA|TRBJ2-2|TRBV5-6
CASSWRVAGELFF
>TRBD1|TRBJ2-2|TRBV29-1
CSVEDPGTGDTGELFF
>NA|TRBJ1-1|TRBV2
CASNAGLLSEAFF
>NA|TRBJ2-5|TRBV10-2
CASSETAAGGETQYF
>NA|TRBJ1-4|TRBV24-1
CATSDIVDRPLATNEKLFF
>TRBD1|TRBJ1-2|TRBV5-1
CASSSGQGANYGYTF
>TRBD1|TRBJ1-1|TRBV6-1
CASSEQQGPEVFF
>NA|TRBJ2-2|TRBV3-1/TRBV3-2
CASSQDPASALFF
>TRBD1|TRBJ1-2|TRBV18
CASSRTGNYGYTF
>TRBD1|TRBJ1-2|TRBV7-3
CASSLTGGQANGYTF
>NA|TRBJ1-1|TRBV19
CASSPQTGTNTEAFF
>NA|TRBJ1-5|TRBV5-1
CASSLDGGNQPQHF
>NA|TRBJ2-2|TRBV19
CASKVDSVIAGELFF
>NA|TRBJ1-1|TRBV6-5
CASRREDRNLLRAFF
>NA|TRBJ1-3|TRBV4-1
CASSQTTGNTIYF
>NA|TRBJ1-1|TRBV6-5
CASRMNRVMTEAFF
>NA|TRBJ1-3|TRBV5-6
CASSRPQGVGRNTIYF
>NA|TRBJ1-1|TRBV18
CASSPSFDTEAFF
>NA|TRBJ1-1|TRBV5-4
CASSQDSPEAFF
>NA|TRBJ1-6|TRBV9
CASSVGGTNSPLHF
>TRBD2|TRBJ2-1|TRBV5-1
CASSWTSTNEQFF
>TRBD2|TRBJ2-5|TRBV4-2
CASRPGTSRQETQYF
>NA|TRBJ1-3|TRBV30
CAWSLRVAGVSGNTIYF
>TRBD1|TRBJ2-7|TRBV5-1
CASSARDSSYEQYF
>NA|TRBJ1-2|TRBV5-1
CASSPRGRGGNYGYTF
>TRBD1|TRBJ1-4|TRBV5-6
CASSLLMDRGEEKLFF
>TRBD1|TRBJ1-1|TRBV3-1/TRBV3-2
CASSSPGQGVTEAFF
>TRBD2|TRBJ2-7|TRBV5-1
CASTPFPQRGYEQYF
>TRBD1|TRBJ2-2|TRBV11-2
CASSWGDRGKADTGELFF
>NA|TRBJ2-1|TRBV5-1
CASRGQSYNEQFF
>TRBD1|TRBJ1-1|TRBV7-9
CASSTLPGQGNTEAFF
>TRBD1|TRBJ1-1|TRBV7-9
CASSSQQGAREAFF
>NA|TRBJ2-1|TRBV6-5
CASSPGGLNEQFF
>TRBD2|TRBJ2-2|TRBV9
CASTGRGSNRFTGELFF